The present T cell receptor (beta chain) was sequenced within a study of blood T cell repertoires in COVID-19. Study-wide background: T cells, B-cell-depleted T cells, or PBMCs supplied cDNA or gDNA.

Method: immunoSEQ multiplex PCR; TCRdb's copy keeps in-frame clones and lacks some. The table includes approximately 260,000 clones, approximately 85% detected once. CDR3 length: 15 amino acids. Germline lookup yields CDR1 KGHSH and CDR2 LQKENI. With 6 bases clipped from V and 1 base from J, the junction kept 6 bases outside the gene matches. The source is a woman between 50 and 59 years old who had been exposed to COVID-19. The sample comprised PBMCs or T cells enriched from blood (not recorded which). The V gene is TRBV18, the J gene TRBJ1-1, with 9 bases lining up with TRBD1. Here the CDR3 reads CASSTGGWENTEAFF. CDR3 sequence (DNA): TGTGCCAGCTCGACAGGGGGTTGGGAGAACACTGAAGCTTTCTTT.